This is a list of T cell receptor beta chains from one sample in a study of CD8+ T cells in alopecia areata. Repertoires were generated with immunoSEQ multiplex PCR, while TCRdb's copy carries only in-frame clones and drops some. Here the sample spans about 19,000 clones, around three fifths being singletons. The sample in question was skin, obtained at week 0. Receptors originate from a human donor with alopecia areata. Both conserved end residues are part of each CDR3. Each record gives: J gene, D gene, V gene, clone size, CDR3 DNA, CDR3 protein. A D gene is named only where the DNA matches it firmly. Rows give clone size only sometimes, using once, few, many, or a class for an expanded clone.

j_call: TRBJ2-5
d_call: -
v_call: TRBV5-1
clone_size: -
cdr3_nt: TGCGCCAGCAGCTTGGAGGGCACTTGGGGGGAGACCCAGTACTTC
cdr3_aa: CASSLEGTWGETQYF

j_call: TRBJ1-5
d_call: -
v_call: TRBV15
clone_size: -
cdr3_nt: TGTGCCACCAGCAGAGATAGGAGTGCCAATCAGCCCCAGCATTTT
cdr3_aa: CATSRDRSANQPQHF

j_call: TRBJ1-2
d_call: -
v_call: TRBV5-5
clone_size: -
cdr3_nt: TGTGCCAGCAGCCGGACAGATGCTAACTATGGCTACACCTTC
cdr3_aa: CASSRTDANYGYTF

j_call: TRBJ1-2
d_call: -
v_call: TRBV4-2
clone_size: -
cdr3_nt: TGTGCCAGCAGCCAAGTAAAGCTTTGGAACTATGGCTGCACCTTC
cdr3_aa: CASSQVKLWNYGCTF

j_call: TRBJ2-1
d_call: TRBD2
v_call: TRBV18
clone_size: -
cdr3_nt: TGTGCCAGCTCAGGCCCCCTAGCGGGGGTGAACAATGAGCAGTTCTTC
cdr3_aa: CASSGPLAGVNNEQFF

j_call: TRBJ2-2
d_call: -
v_call: TRBV4-3
clone_size: medium-sized
cdr3_nt: TGCGCCAGCAGCCAAGATGGTCAAGGGTTGAGCGGGGAGCTGTTTTTT
cdr3_aa: CASSQDGQGLSGELFF

j_call: TRBJ2-5
d_call: TRBD2
v_call: TRBV7-2
clone_size: few
cdr3_nt: TGTGCCAGCAGCTCCCTAGGGCTAGCGGGGATCGGCGAGACCCAGTACTTC
cdr3_aa: CASSSLGLAGIGETQYF

j_call: TRBJ2-5
d_call: TRBD2
v_call: TRBV27
clone_size: -
cdr3_nt: TGTGCCAGCAGCCCCGGACTAGTGGAGACCCAGTACTTC
cdr3_aa: CASSPGLVETQYF

j_call: TRBJ2-3
d_call: -
v_call: TRBV6-5
clone_size: -
cdr3_nt: TGTGCCAGCAGTGCAGGTCGGGGTCGCACAGATACGCAGTATTTT
cdr3_aa: CASSAGRGRTDTQYF

j_call: TRBJ1-1
d_call: -
v_call: TRBV5-4
clone_size: -
cdr3_nt: TGTGCCAGCAGCCTTCGACAGGTGGAGAGCACTGAAGCTTTCTTT
cdr3_aa: CASSLRQVESTEAFF

j_call: TRBJ1-2
d_call: -
v_call: TRBV18
clone_size: -
cdr3_nt: TGTGCCAGCTCACCGGGTTTGAACAGGGACTATGGCTACACCTTC
cdr3_aa: CASSPGLNRDYGYTF

j_call: TRBJ2-3
d_call: -
v_call: TRBV2
clone_size: -
cdr3_nt: TGTGCCAGCAGACCTACGCCGGGGGGCGTAACAGATACGCAGTATTTT
cdr3_aa: CASRPTPGGVTDTQYF

j_call: TRBJ2-4
d_call: -
v_call: TRBV5-5
clone_size: -
cdr3_nt: TGTGCCAGCAGCTTGGCAGGGGCCAAAAACATTCAGTACTTC
cdr3_aa: CASSLAGAKNIQYF

j_call: TRBJ1-4
d_call: -
v_call: TRBV9
clone_size: -
cdr3_nt: TGTGCCAGTGGGAGGGGTGGCACTAATGAAAAACTGTTTTTT
cdr3_aa: CASGRGGTNEKLFF

j_call: TRBJ1-1
d_call: -
v_call: TRBV7-9
clone_size: -
cdr3_nt: TGTGCCAGCAGCCTACGCCAATTCGACAGTAACACTGAAGCTTTCTTT
cdr3_aa: CASSLRQFDSNTEAFF